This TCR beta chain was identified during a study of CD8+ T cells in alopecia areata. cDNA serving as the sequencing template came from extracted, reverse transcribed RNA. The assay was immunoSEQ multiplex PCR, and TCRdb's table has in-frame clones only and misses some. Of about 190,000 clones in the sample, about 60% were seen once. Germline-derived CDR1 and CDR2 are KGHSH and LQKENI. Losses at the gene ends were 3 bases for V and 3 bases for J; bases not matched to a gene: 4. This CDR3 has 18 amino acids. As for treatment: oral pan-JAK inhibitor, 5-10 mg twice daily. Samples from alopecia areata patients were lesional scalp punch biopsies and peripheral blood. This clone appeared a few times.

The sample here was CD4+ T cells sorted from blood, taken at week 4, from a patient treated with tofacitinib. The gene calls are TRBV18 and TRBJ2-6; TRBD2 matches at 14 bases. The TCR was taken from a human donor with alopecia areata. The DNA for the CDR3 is TGTGCCAGCTCACCCACGGGACTAGCGGGAGTTGGGGCCAACGTCCTGACTTTC. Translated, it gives CASSPTGLAGVGANVLTF.